This T cell receptor (beta chain) was found in a study of neurological immune-mediated disorders. Overall study findings and caveats: The study found the most TCR clonal expansion in HTLV-1-associated myelopathy and the least in multiple sclerosis, below healthy controls. The absence of shared CDR3 amino acid sequences among expanded clones across subjects suggests private repertoires in all groups.

This CDR3 contains 15 residues. V shed 3 bases, J shed 6 bases, and the junction held 8 bases outside the gene matches. In germline, CDR1 is DFQATT, CDR2 SNEGSKA (reference sequence). By 5'RACE with 10-nucleotide random UMIs, the cDNA was made. TCRdb ran MiXCR on the 5' RACE reads and lists one entry per CDR3 protein. This table holds tens of thousands of distinct CDR3 sequences, over 6% found once. The sorted-subset TCR libraries were prepared using some 960,000 CD4+ or CD8+ T cells as the starting material. This clonotype was counted many times. The antigen remains unidentified. Sequenced material: CD4+ T cells from blood. The sequence came from a woman aged 35 to 49 in good health. This rearrangement joins TRBV20-1 to TRBJ1-5; 10 nucleotides match TRBD1. The DNA for the CDR3 is TGCAGTGCTAGGCCTGACAGGGGGCAAGGTCAGCCCCAGCATTTT. This codes for CSARPDRGQGQPQHF.